One and the same sample provided the 27 T cell receptor beta chains below, sequenced in a study of shared clonotypes between healthy human individuals. Generated by immunoSEQ multiplex PCR, the TCRdb table keeps only in-frame clones and is missing some. This table has some 2 million clones, roughly 95% appearing once. Sequenced material: naive CD4+ T cells sorted from blood. Indicated subset: CD45RA+ positively selected. Every receptor here comes from a man aged 18 to 30 in good health.

This chain's CDR3 is CASSSYPWLPNTGELFF. The CDR3, as DNA: TGTGCCAGCAGCTCCTACCCTTGGCTACCGAACACCGGGGAGCTGTTTTTT. The chain joins TRBV9 to TRBJ2-2; D is uncertain. The CDR3 runs to 17 residues. CDR1 SGDLS and CDR2 YYNGEE come from the germline V gene. Trimming stripped 4 bases from V and 0 bases from J, with 16 bases between.

The chain carries TRBV11-2 and TRBJ1-4; possibly TRBD1 for D (5 bases). The CDR3 runs to 17 residues. Per the germline V gene, CDR1 is SGHAT and CDR2 is FQNNGV. V lost 4 bases and J 0 bases, leaving 15 bases between the germline ends. DNA of the CDR3: TGTGCCAGCAGCTCTAGGCCCCAGGGTGCAACTAATGAAAAACTGTTTTTT. As protein: CASSSRPQGATNEKLFF.

V usage is TRBV19 and J usage is TRBJ1-2, with unresolved D. The CDR3 totals 15 residues. Germline V gives CDR1 LNHDA, CDR2 SQIVND (reference sequence). V was shortened by 1 base and J by 8 bases, with 17 bases between the two germline ends. In DNA form, the CDR3 reads TGTGCCAGTAGTATAGGGTCGGGCAGGACTGTCGGCTACACCTTC. As protein: CASSIGSGRTVGYTF.

The chain combines TRBV19 with TRBJ1-5, with D possibly matching TRBD1 (5 bases). CDR1 is LNHDA and CDR2 is SQIVND in the germline V gene (reference sequence). The CDR3 consists of 14 residues. With 3 bases removed from V and 7 bases from J, the gap between germline ends came to 13 bases. CDR3 DNA: TGTGCCAGTAGTATCGGCGAGGGGAGACAGCCCCAGCATTTT. Translation: CASSIGEGRQPQHF.

The V and J genes are TRBV6-1 and TRBJ1-1, with no clear D. Trimming took 6 bases from V and 1 from J, leaving 9 bases between them. CDR3 length equals 13 residues. The germline gives CDR1 MNHNS, CDR2 SASEGT. Here the CDR3 DNA reads TGTGCCAGCAGAGGATCGTCGAACACTGAAGCTTTCTTT. Protein sequence: CASRGSSNTEAFF.

The chain employs TRBV10-2 and TRBJ1-2; D is uncertain. This CDR3 comprises 15 residues. CDR1 and CDR2 from the germline V gene are WSHSY and SAAADI. Trimming stripped 2 bases from V and 7 bases from J, with 17 bases between. The CDR3 DNA reads as TGCGCCAGCAGTGAGCCCGATGGGCGGGAGGTTGGCTACACCTTC. As protein: CASSEPDGREVGYTF.

A single count supports this clone. The chain has TRBV9 and TRBJ2-3, with unresolved D. The CDR3 spans 13 residues. The germline V gene has CDR1 SGDLS and CDR2 YYNGEE. V lost 4 bases and J lost 2, with 8 bases in between. CDR3 protein: CASSPISTDTQYF. Written as DNA, the CDR3 is TGTGCCAGCAGCCCCATCTCCACAGATACGCAGTATTTT. The variable domain in full, with the rest retrieved from reference TRBV9 and TRBJ2-3, is DSGVTQTPKHLITATGQRVTLRCSPRSGDLSVYWYQQSLDQGLQFLIQYYNGEERAKGNILERFSAQQFPDLHSELNLSSLELGDSALYFCASSPISTDTQYFGPGTRLTVL.

This clone was detected a few times. The chain has TRBV5-4 and TRBJ1-5; the D gene is possibly TRBD1 (6 bases). This CDR3 spans 15 amino acids. Germline values: CDR1 SGHNT, CDR2 YYREEE (reference sequence). The ends were cut back, 8 bases at V and 5 bases at J, with 20 bases in the middle. CDR3: CARSAGRGRDQPQHF. The CDR3 bases are TGTGCCAGGTCAGCCGGGCGGGGGCGAGATCAGCCCCAGCATTTT.

The chain joins TRBV28 to TRBJ2-7; D may be TRBD1 or TRBD2 (5 bases each). This CDR3 has 14 residues. V lost 5 bases to trimming and J lost 12 bases, with 23 bases between them. The germline V gene has CDR1 MDHEN and CDR2 SYDVKM. The DNA for the CDR3 is TGTGCCAGCAGTGATGCCGGGACCTTTCCCCGGCGGTACTTC. Its translation is CASSDAGTFPRRYF.

The chain has TRBV5-1 and TRBJ1-5, with no clear D. Trimming cost V 5 bases and J 9 bases, with 15 bases left between them. CDR1 is SGHRS and CDR2 is YFSETQ in the germline V gene. The CDR3 has 13 residues. Here the CDR3 reads CASRLQAGGPQHF. The CDR3 DNA reads TGCGCCAGCAGATTGCAGGCCGGTGGGCCCCAGCATTTT.

This chain connects TRBV5-4 to TRBJ2-2; D gene ambiguous. In germline, CDR1 is SGHNT, CDR2 YYREEE (reference sequence). With 0 bases removed from V and 0 bases from J, the gap between germline ends came to 6 bases. The CDR3 spans 15 residues. CDR3 in DNA: TGTGCCAGCAGCTTGGACACCACGAACACCGGGGAGCTGTTTTTT. This encodes CASSLDTTNTGELFF.

A single count supports this clone. Other DNA sequences in the sample encode the same CDR3. The chain joins TRBV10-2 to TRBJ1-5; D uncertain. Per the germline V gene, CDR1 is WSHSY and CDR2 is SAAADI. The V and J ends lost 4 bases and 4 bases respectively, with 8 bases between them. The CDR3 sequence is 13 residues long. The CDR3 sequence: CASSAGVNQPQHF. The CDR3 region has the DNA TGCGCCAGCAGTGCCGGGGTGAATCAGCCCCAGCATTTT.

The chain recombines TRBV6-6 with TRBJ2-3, with a tentative D call TRBD2 (6 bases). Looked up from germline, CDR1 is MNHNY and CDR2 is SVGAGI (reference sequence). The CDR3 is 16 amino acids. Trimming took 6 bases from V and 5 from J, leaving 21 bases between them. The CDR3 DNA sequence: TGTGCCAGCAGCCACGGGTACACGGGAGACGTAGATACGCAGTATTTT. It codes for CASSHGYTGDVDTQYF.

V gene TRBV6-5 combines with J gene TRBJ1-2; D gene uncertain. This CDR3 comprises 13 residues. Trimming removed 4 bases from V and 6 bases from J, with 12 bases in between. From germline, CDR1 is MNHEY and CDR2 SVGAGI. CDR3 protein: CASSFLVGNGYTF. Here the CDR3 DNA reads TGTGCCAGCAGTTTCTTGGTGGGGAATGGCTACACCTTC.

To note about this clone: The sample holds other DNA sequences that translate to the same CDR3. The J gene is TRBJ2-2, the V gene TRBV19; D remains ambiguous. Trimming pared 1 base from V and 5 bases from J, leaving 8 bases between. The CDR3 sequence is 14 residues long. CDR1 is LNHDA, CDR2 SQIVND, per germline (reference sequence). CDR3 loop: CASSIVGGTGELFF. CDR3 sequence (DNA): TGTGCCAGTAGTATAGTCGGCGGTACCGGGGAGCTGTTTTTT.

V usage is TRBV11-2 and J usage is TRBJ1-2; D is possibly TRBD1 (5 bases). There are 17 residues in the CDR3. V shed 3 bases and J shed 6 bases, with 23 bases lying between them. The germline CDR1 and CDR2 sequences are SGHAT and FQNNGV. The CDR3, as DNA: TGTGCCAGCAGCTTCCTTGGACGGGGACGGGGGAAGGATGGCTACACCTTC. The encoded protein is CASSFLGRGRGKDGYTF.

For this clone: Germline is not matched at one junction end, which may reflect a read error. This chain links TRBV6-5 with TRBJ1-1; 7 positions agree with TRBD1. This CDR3 is built from 14 residues. The germline CDR1 and CDR2 sequences are MNHEY and SVGAGI. CDR3 nucleotides: TGTGCCAGCTGTTACAGGGGTTTTGGCACTGAAGCTTTCTTT. Protein: CASCYRGFGTEAFF.

With regard to this clone: This CDR3 is also generated by other DNA sequences in the sample. The chain combines TRBV20-1 with TRBJ1-1; D is unresolved. This CDR3 is 11 amino acids long. Looked up from germline, CDR1 is DFQATT and CDR2 is SNEGSKA (reference sequence). V lost 0 bases and J 5 bases, leaving 4 bases between the germline ends. In DNA, the CDR3 is TGCAGTGCTAGAGAGGGAACTGAAGCTTTCTTT. It translates to CSAREGTEAFF.

The chain uses TRBV25-1 and TRBJ2-2, with D hard to call. CDR1 and CDR2 (germline): MGHDK, SYGVNS. Trimming left V 3 bases short and J 1 base short, with 6 bases between. The CDR3 is made up of 14 amino acids. The chain's CDR3 is CASSDVVNTGELFF. The DNA for the CDR3 is TGTGCCAGCAGTGACGTGGTGAACACCGGGGAGCTGTTTTTT.

This chain joins TRBV30 and TRBJ2-2; no firm D call. The CDR3 totals 12 residues. The V gene lost 1 base and the J gene lost 6 bases, with 6 bases spanning the gap. From germline, CDR1 is GTSNPN and CDR2 SVGIG (reference sequence). CDR3 in amino acids: CAWSGGPGELFF. In DNA, the CDR3 is TGTGCCTGGAGTGGCGGTCCCGGGGAGCTGTTTTTT.

This clone was seen a handful of times. The gene calls are TRBV2 and TRBJ1-2; 7 bases are a match to TRBD1. Trimming cost V 5 bases and J 2 bases; bases outside gene matches: 14. In germline, CDR1 is SNHLY, CDR2 FYNNEI. The CDR3 has 17 amino acids. The DNA for the CDR3 is TGTGCCAGCAGTCAAACCGACGTACAGGGGCGAAACTATGGCTACACCTTC. Its translation: CASSQTDVQGRNYGYTF.

The chain carries TRBV7-9 and TRBJ1-1; D remains ambiguous. Germline CDR1 reads SEHNR; CDR2 reads FQNEAQ (reference sequence). The CDR3 runs to 14 residues. The V gene lost 1 base and the J gene lost 4 bases, with 10 bases spanning the gap. The CDR3 region is CASSLDRLGTEAFF. CDR3 nucleotides: TGTGCCAGCAGCTTAGACAGATTAGGCACTGAAGCTTTCTTT.

The chain recombines TRBV11-3 with TRBJ2-3, with D possibly being TRBD1 or TRBD2 (6 bases each). Germline CDR1 SGHNT, CDR2 YENEEA. V was cut by 5 bases and J by 2 bases, with 20 bases left in between. The CDR3 sequence is 17 residues long. Here the CDR3 DNA reads TGTGCCAGCAGCCCATCCACAGGGAGGTCTTTCACAGATACGCAGTATTTT. This gives the protein CASSPSTGRSFTDTQYF.

This clone is a singleton in its sample. The chain combines TRBV11-2 with TRBJ1-2; the D is unclear. Trimming shortened V by 5 bases and J by 4 bases, and 11 bases separated the two germline ends. This CDR3 has 13 residues. Germline-derived CDR1 and CDR2 are SGHAT and FQNNGV. The CDR3 sequence: CASSPSESYGYTF. The CDR3 DNA follows: TGTGCCAGCAGCCCTTCGGAGTCCTATGGCTACACCTTC.

The chain carries TRBV7-2 and TRBJ2-5; D call uncertain. Trimming shortened V by 5 bases and J by 1 base, and 17 bases separated the two germline ends. This CDR3 is built from 16 residues. Per the germline V gene, CDR1 is SGHTA and CDR2 is FQGNSA. In DNA, the CDR3 is TGTGCCAGCAGCCTCCAGTCCCAAGCAGCCCAAGAGACCCAGTACTTC. It is translated as CASSLQSQAAQETQYF.

The chain joins TRBV27 to TRBJ2-7, with TRBD1 identical over 9 bases. This CDR3 region has 14 residues. The V and J ends lost 5 bases and 3 bases, in that order; junction bases with no gene match: 5. Per germline, CDR1 MNHEY and CDR2 SMNVEV (reference sequence). The CDR3 protein is CASSKGQGGYEQYF. Written as DNA, the CDR3 is TGTGCCAGCAGTAAGGGACAGGGCGGCTACGAGCAGTACTTC.

This sequence joins TRBV7-2 and TRBJ1-2, with D possibly being TRBD1 (6 bases). V was cut by 5 bases and J by 0 bases, with 19 bases left in between. Germline values: CDR1 SGHTA, CDR2 FQGNSA. This CDR3 is built from 17 residues. The CDR3 DNA reads as TGTGCCAGCAGCCCCGGCGGCAGGGGTGAAGCTAACTATGGCTACACCTTC. This sequence encodes CASSPGGRGEANYGYTF.